This T cell receptor (beta chain) is drawn from a study of blood T cells in healthy people across ages. Primed by a sample-barcoded 5' primer and a J-beta primer mix, a second PCR proceeded for roughly 7 to 11 cycles. TCRdb passed the 5' RACE reads through MiXCR, listing each CDR3 protein once. This table has about 670,000 distinct CDR3 sequences, less than 45% appearing once. On this clonotype: Its antigen is unknown.

At least 5 micrograms of total RNA were extracted per sample. Study results and limitations: Higher diversity and more naive CD4+ cells were features of long-lived donors, compared to aged donors. The CMV status of each donor remained undetermined, and this could have confounded shifts in expanded clonotypes.

Sequencing was carried out using blood. This clonotype was obtained from an elderly man in good health.

As DNA, the CDR3 is TGTGCCAGCAGTCACACAGGGACCACAGATACGCAGTATTTT. Residues: CASSHTGTTDTQYF. The chain uses TRBV6-1 and TRBJ2-3, with D possibly TRBD1 on 6 matching bases. Germline V gene sequence: CDR1 MNHNS, CDR2 SASEGT. The CDR3 covers 14 residues. Trimming removed 5 bases from V and 2 bases from J, with 11 bases in between.